The rows below give T cell receptor beta chains drawn from one sample of a study of T cell clonotyping in hematopoietic cell transplantation. Clones were read by immunoSEQ multiplex PCR, and TCRdb kept only the in-frame ones, dropping some. The profile shows 4,600 or so clones, approximately 80% of them singletons. The material was peripheral blood mononuclear cells, obtained 100 days after allogeneic stem cell transplant. Source of these receptors: a female patient aged 50-59 years who had an allogeneic stem cell transplant from an unrelated donor, so the T cells may come from the graft donor. Some clones in this sample may be carry-over from other donors' samples. CDR3s include the opening cysteine and the closing phenylalanine or tryptophan. A D gene is named only where the DNA matches it firmly. Only part of the rows carry a size: once, few, many, or a class if the clone is expanded.

TGTGCCAGCAGGACAGGACTTTGGTATGGCTACACCTTC,CASRTGLWYGYTF,.,few,TRBV6-1,TRBJ1-2
TGTGCCAGCAGCCCCGAGACGAATAACTATGGCTACACCTTC,CASSPETNNYGYTF,.,.,TRBV9,TRBJ1-2
TGCGCCAGCAGAAGGACAGGAAACTATGGCTACACCTTC,CASRRTGNYGYTF,TRBD1,few,TRBV4-1,TRBJ1-2
TGTGCCAGCAGTTTTTGGCGGACAGGGCAAGAGACCCAGTACTTC,CASSFWRTGQETQYF,TRBD1,.,TRBV6-5,TRBJ2-5
TGCGCCAGCAGACAGGGGGCTTCTGTTGCTGGGGCCAACGTCCTGACTTTC,CASRQGASVAGANVLTF,TRBD1,.,TRBV5-1,TRBJ2-6
TGTGCCAGCAGCTCCCTTCCCGGGACAGGGTACGAGCAGTACTTC,CASSSLPGTGYEQYF,TRBD1,.,TRBV9,TRBJ2-7
TGTGCCAGCAGACAGGGTACAGATACGCAGTATTTT,CASRQGTDTQYF,.,.,TRBV28,TRBJ2-3
TGTGCCAGCAGTCCTCCTCGGGTCGGAGGGCGGGACAATGAGCAGTTCTTC,CASSPPRVGGRDNEQFF,.,.,TRBV27,TRBJ2-1
TGTGCCAGTAGTATGGACAGAACGTGGGGCTACACCTTC,CASSMDRTWGYTF,.,.,TRBV19,TRBJ1-2
TGTGCCAGTAGTATTTGGGACAGCCCCTTTGATGGCTACACCTTC,CASSIWDSPFDGYTF,TRBD1,.,TRBV19,TRBJ1-2
TGTGCCAGCAGCCTCAGCTCCTACAATGAGCAGTTCTTC,CASSLSSYNEQFF,.,.,TRBV7-3,TRBJ2-1
TGTGCCAGCTCAACACAGGGGTCCGGGGCCAACGTCCTGACTTTC,CASSTQGSGANVLTF,TRBD1,.,TRBV18,TRBJ2-6
TGTGCCAGTACCTCGAACCCCTATGGCTACACCTTC,CASTSNPYGYTF,.,large,TRBV19,TRBJ1-2
TGTGCCAGCAGTGAGGCAGGGTCGGGGGAAAAACTGTTTTTT,CASSEAGSGEKLFF,.,few,TRBV25-1,TRBJ1-4
TGTGCCAGCAGTGAGACCGGGACAAAGGGAAACACCATATATTTT,CASSETGTKGNTIYF,.,.,TRBV25-1,TRBJ1-3
TGCGCCAGCAGCTTGGGGACCGTTGGAAACACTGAAGCTTTCTTT,CASSLGTVGNTEAFF,.,medium-sized,TRBV5-1,TRBJ1-1